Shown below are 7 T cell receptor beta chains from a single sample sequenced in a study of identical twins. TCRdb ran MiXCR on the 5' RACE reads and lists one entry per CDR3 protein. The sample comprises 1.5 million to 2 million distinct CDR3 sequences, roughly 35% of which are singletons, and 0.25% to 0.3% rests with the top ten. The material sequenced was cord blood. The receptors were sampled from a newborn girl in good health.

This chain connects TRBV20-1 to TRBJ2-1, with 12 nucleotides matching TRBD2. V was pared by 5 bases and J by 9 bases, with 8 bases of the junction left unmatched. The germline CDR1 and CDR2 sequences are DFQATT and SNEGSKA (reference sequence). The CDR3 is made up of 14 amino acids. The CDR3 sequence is CSASTSGRSGEQFF. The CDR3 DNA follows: TGCAGTGCTTCTACTAGCGGGAGGAGTGGTGAGCAGTTCTTC.

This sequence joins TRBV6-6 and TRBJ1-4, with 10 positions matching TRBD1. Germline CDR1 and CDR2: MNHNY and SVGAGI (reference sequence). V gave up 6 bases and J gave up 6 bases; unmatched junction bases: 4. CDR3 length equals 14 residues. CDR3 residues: CASRDRGLDEKLFF. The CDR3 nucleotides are TGTGCCAGCAGGGACAGGGGGTTGGATGAAAAACTGTTTTTT.

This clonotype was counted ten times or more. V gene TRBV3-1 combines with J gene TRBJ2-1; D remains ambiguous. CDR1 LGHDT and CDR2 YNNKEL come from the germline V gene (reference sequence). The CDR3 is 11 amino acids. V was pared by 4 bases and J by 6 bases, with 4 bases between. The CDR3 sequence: CASSRINEQFF. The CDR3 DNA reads TGTGCCAGCAGCCGCATCAATGAGCAGTTCTTC.

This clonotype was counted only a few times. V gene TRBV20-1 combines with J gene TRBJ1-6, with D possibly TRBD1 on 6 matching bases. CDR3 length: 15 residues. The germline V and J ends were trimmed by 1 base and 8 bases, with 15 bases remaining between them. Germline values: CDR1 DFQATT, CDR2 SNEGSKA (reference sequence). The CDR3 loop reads CSARVSDRPYSPLHF. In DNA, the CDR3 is TGCAGTGCTAGAGTATCCGACAGGCCGTATTCACCCCTCCACTTT.

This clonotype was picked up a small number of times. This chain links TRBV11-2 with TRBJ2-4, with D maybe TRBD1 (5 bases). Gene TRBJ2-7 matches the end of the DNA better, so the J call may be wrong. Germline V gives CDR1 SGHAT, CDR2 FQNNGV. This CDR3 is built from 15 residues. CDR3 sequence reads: CASSLAGPNAYEQYF. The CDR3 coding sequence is TGTGCCAGCAGCTTAGCAGGGCCTAATGCCTACGAGCAGTACTTC.

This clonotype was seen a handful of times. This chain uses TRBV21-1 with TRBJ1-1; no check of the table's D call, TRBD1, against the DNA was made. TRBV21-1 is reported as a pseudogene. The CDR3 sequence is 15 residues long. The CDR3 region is CASTCTATGRTEAFF. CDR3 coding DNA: TGTGCCAGCACTTGCACCGCAACAGGGCGCACTGAAGCTTTCTTT.

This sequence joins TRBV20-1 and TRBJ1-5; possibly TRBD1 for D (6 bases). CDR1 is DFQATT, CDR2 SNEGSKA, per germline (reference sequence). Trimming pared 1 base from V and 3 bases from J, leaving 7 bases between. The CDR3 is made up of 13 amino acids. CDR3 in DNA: TGCAGTGCTAGAGGGGACAACAATCAGCCCCAGCATTTT. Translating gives CSARGDNNQPQHF.